This T cell receptor beta chain was sequenced in a study of T-cell memory formation after mild COVID-19. This clonotype was counted only a few times. The CDR3 runs to 15 residues. V lost 5 bases to trimming and J lost 2 bases, with 13 bases between them. With constant-segment primers, 5'RACE yielded cDNA libraries of TCR alpha and TCR beta that carried sample barcodes and UMIs. Using its own MiXCR run on the 5' RACE reads, TCRdb lists one record per CDR3 protein. The sample shows almost 350,000 distinct CDR3 sequences, 20% to 25% of them seen only once. This TCR derives from a man aged 18 to 30 who had mild COVID-19 (a few samples of this study predate the infection). Cell type and time point are not known. This sequence joins TRBV12-3 or TRBV12-4 and TRBJ1-5; weak D call: TRBD1 (6 bases). Specimen: PBMCs or a T cell subset sorted from them (not recorded which). CDR3 sequence reads: CASSPGAGGNQPQHF. Written as DNA, the CDR3 is TGTGCCAGCAGTCCAGGGGCGGGGGGCAATCAGCCCCAGCATTTT.